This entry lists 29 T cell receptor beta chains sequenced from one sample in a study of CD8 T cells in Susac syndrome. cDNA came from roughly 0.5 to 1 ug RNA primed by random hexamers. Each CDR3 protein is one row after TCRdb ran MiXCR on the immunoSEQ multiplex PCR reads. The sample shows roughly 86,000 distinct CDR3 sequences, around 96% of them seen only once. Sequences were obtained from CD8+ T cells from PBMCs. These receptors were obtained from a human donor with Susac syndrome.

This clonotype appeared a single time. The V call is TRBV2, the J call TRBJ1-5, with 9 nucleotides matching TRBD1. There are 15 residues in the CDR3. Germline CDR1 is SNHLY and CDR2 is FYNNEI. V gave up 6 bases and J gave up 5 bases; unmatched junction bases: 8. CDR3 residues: CASRATGGGHQPQHF. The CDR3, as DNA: TGTGCCAGCAGGGCGACAGGGGGGGGCCATCAGCCCCAGCATTTT.

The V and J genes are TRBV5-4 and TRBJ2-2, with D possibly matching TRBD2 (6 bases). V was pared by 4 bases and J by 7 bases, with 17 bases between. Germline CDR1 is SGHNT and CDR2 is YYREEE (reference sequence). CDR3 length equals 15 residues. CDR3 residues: CASSAVGGVSGELFF. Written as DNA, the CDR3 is TGTGCCAGCAGCGCCGTTGGAGGGGTGAGCGGGGAGCTGTTTTTT.

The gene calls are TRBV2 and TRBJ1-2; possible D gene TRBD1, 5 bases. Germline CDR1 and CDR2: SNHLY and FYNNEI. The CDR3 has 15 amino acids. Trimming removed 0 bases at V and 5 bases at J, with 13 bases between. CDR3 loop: CASSEALQGLYGYTF. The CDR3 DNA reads TGTGCCAGCAGTGAAGCGCTTCAGGGTTTGTATGGCTACACCTTC.

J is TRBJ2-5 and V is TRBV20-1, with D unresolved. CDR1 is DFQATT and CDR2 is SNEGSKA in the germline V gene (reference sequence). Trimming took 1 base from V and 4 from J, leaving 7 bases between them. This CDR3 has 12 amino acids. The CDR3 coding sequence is TGCAGTGCTAGAGTGGCCGGAGAGACCCAGTACTTC. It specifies CSARVAGETQYF.

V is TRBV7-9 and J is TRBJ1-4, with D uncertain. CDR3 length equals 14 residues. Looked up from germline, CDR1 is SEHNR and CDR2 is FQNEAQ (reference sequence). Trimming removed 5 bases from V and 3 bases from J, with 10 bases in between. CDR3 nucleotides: TGTGCCAGCAGCCCGGATCTCTCTAATGAAAAACTGTTTTTT. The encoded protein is CASSPDLSNEKLFF.

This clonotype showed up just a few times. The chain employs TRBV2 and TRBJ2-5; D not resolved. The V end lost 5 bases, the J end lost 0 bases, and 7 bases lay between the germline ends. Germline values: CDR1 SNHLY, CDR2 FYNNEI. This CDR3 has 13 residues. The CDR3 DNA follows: TGTGCCAGCAGTCTGGGTTACCAAGAGACCCAGTACTTC. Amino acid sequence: CASSLGYQETQYF.

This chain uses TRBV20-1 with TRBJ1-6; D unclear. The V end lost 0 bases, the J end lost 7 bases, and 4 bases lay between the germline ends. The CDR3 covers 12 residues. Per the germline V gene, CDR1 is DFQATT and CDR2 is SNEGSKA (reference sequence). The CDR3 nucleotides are TGCAGTGCTAGAGATGCGAATTCACCCCTCCACTTT. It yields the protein CSARDANSPLHF.

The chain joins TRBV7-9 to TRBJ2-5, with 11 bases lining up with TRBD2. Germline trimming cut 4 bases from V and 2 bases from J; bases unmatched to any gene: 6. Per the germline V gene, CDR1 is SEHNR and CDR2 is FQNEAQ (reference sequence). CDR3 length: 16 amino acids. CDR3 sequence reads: CASSSGLAGIQETQYF. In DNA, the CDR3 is TGTGCCAGCAGCTCAGGACTAGCGGGCATACAAGAGACCCAGTACTTC.

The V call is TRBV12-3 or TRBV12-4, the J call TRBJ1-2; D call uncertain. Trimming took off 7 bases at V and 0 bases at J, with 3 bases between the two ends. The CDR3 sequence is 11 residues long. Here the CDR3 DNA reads TGTGCCAGCACCGCTAACTATGGCTACACCTTC. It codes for CASTANYGYTF.

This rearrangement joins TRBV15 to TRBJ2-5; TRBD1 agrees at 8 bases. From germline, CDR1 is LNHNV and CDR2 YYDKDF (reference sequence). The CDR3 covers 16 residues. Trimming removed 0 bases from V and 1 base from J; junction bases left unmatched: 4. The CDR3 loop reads CATSRDLTGGQETQYF. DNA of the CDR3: TGTGCCACCAGCAGAGATTTAACAGGGGGCCAAGAGACCCAGTACTTC.

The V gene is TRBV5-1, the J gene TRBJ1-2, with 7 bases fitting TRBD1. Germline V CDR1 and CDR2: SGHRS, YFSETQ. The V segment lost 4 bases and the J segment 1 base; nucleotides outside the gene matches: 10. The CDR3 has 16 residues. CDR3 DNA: TGCGCCAGCAGCCCGGGCCTGGGACAGAATAACTATGGCTACACCTTC. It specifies CASSPGLGQNNYGYTF. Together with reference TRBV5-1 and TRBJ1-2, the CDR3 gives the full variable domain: KAGVTQTPRYLIKTRGQQVTLSCSPISGHRSVSWYQQTPGQGLQFLFEYFSETQRNKGNFPGRFSGRQFSNSRSEMNVSTLELGDSALYLCASSPGLGQNNYGYTFGSGTRLTVV.

CDR3 sequence reads: CASFGQGTDTQYF. CDR3 coding DNA: TGCGCCAGCTTCGGACAGGGAACAGATACGCAGTATTTT. The chain has TRBV10-2 and TRBJ2-3; 8 positions match TRBD1. The CDR3 totals 13 residues. The ends lost 8 bases at V and 3 bases at J; junction bases unmatched: 4. Looked up from germline, CDR1 is WSHSY and CDR2 is SAAADI.

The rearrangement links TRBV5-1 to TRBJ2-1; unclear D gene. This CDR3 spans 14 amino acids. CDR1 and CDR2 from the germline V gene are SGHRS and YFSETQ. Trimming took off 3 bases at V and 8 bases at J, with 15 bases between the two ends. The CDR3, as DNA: TGCGCCAGCAGCTCCGACCCCCCAGCAGATGAGCAGTTCTTC. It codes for CASSSDPPADEQFF.

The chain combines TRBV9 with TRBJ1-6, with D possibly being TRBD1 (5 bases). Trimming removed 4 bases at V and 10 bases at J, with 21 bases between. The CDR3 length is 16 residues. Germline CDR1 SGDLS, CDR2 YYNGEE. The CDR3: CASSNSPGPAESPLHF. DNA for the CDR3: TGTGCCAGCAGCAACTCCCCGGGACCGGCGGAGTCACCCCTCCACTTT.

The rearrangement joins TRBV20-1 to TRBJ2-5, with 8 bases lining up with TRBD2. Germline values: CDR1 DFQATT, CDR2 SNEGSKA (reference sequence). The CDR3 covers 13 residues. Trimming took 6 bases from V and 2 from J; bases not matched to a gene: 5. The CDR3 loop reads CSARTGGQETQYF. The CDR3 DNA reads TGCAGTGCCCGCACGGGGGGGCAAGAGACCCAGTACTTC.

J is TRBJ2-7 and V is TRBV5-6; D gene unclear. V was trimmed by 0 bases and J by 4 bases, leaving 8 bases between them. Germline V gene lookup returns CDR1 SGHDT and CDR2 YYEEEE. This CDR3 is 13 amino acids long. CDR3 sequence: CASSLVRSYEQYF. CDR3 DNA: TGTGCCAGCAGCTTGGTAAGGTCGTACGAGCAGTACTTC.

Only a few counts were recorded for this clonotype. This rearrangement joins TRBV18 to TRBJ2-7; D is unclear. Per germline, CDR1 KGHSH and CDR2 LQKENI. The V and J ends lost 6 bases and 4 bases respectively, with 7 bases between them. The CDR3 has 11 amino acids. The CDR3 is CASSPGYEQYF. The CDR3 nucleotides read TGTGCCAGCTCTCCAGGATACGAGCAGTACTTC.

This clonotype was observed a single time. CDR3 residues: CASSATGLPNEKLFF. The CDR3 region has the DNA TGTGCCAGCAGTGCGACAGGGCTTCCGAATGAAAAACTGTTTTTT. The rearrangement links TRBV6-4 to TRBJ1-4; TRBD1 aligns across 7 bases. V lost 4 bases and J lost 5; bases outside the gene matches: 7. The CDR3 is 15 amino acids. Germline V gene lookup returns CDR1 MRHNA and CDR2 SNTAGT.

The CDR3 is CASSQDIGTGSSGNQPQHF. The CDR3 bases are TGCGCCAGCAGCCAAGATATTGGGACAGGTTCGTCTGGGAATCAGCCCCAGCATTTT. The V and J genes are TRBV4-3 and TRBJ1-5, with 8 nucleotides matching TRBD1. The CDR3 totals 19 residues. J gave up 4 bases and V 0 bases, and 14 bases lay outside the gene matches. CDR1 is LGHNA, CDR2 YSLEER, per germline.

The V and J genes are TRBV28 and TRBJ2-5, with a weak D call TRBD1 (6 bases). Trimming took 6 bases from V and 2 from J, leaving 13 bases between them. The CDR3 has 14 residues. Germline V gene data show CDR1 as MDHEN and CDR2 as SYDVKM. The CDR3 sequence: CASSLRTDQETQYF. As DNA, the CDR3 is TGTGCCAGCAGCCTCCGGACAGATCAAGAGACCCAGTACTTC.

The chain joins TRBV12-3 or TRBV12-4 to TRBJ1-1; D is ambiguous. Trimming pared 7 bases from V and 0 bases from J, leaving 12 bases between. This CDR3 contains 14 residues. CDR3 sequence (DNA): TGTGCCAGCAATACAGATAAAATGAACACTGAAGCTTTCTTT. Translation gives CASNTDKMNTEAFF.

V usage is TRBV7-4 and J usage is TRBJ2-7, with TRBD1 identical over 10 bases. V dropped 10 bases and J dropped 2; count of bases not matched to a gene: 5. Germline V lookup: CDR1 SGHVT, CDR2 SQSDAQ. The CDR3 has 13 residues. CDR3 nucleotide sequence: TGTGCCATACCGGGACAGGGGACCTACGAGCAGTACTTC. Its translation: CAIPGQGTYEQYF. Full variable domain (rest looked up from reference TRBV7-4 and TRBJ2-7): GAGVSQSPRYKVAKRGRDVALRCDSISGHVTLYWYRQTLGQGSEVLTYSQSDAQRDKSGRPSGRFSAERPERSVSTLKIQRTEQGDSAVYLCAIPGQGTYEQYFGPGTRLTVT.

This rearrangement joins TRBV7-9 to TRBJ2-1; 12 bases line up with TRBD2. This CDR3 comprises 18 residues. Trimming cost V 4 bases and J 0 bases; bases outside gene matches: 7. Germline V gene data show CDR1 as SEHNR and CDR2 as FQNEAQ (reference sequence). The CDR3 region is CASSSLRLAGDSYNEQFF. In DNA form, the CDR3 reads TGTGCCAGCAGCTCCCTTCGACTAGCGGGGGACTCCTACAATGAGCAGTTCTTC.

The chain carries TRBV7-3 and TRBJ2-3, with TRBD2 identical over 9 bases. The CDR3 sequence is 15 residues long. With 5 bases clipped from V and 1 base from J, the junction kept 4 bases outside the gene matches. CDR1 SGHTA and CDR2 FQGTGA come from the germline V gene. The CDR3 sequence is CASSLASGGTDTQYF. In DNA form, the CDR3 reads TGTGCCAGCAGCCTCGCTAGCGGGGGCACAGATACGCAGTATTTT. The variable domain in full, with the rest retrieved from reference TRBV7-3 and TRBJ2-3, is GAGVSQTPSNKVTEKGKYVELRCDPISGHTALYWYRQSLGQGPEFLIYFQGTGAADDSGLPNDRFFAVRPEGSVSTLKIQRTERGDSAVYLCASSLASGGTDTQYFGPGTRLTVL.

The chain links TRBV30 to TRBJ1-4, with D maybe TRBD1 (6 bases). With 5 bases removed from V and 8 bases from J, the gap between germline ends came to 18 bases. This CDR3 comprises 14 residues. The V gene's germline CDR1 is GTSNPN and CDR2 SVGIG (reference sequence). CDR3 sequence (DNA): TGTGCCTGGTCATCGGGGGGGCTCGGCGAAAAACTGTTTTTT. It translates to CAWSSGGLGEKLFF.

CDR3 residues: CASSMGSSYQPQHF. The CDR3 nucleotides read TGTGCCAGCAGTATGGGGTCATCTTATCAGCCCCAGCATTTT. The V call is TRBV27, the J call TRBJ1-5; D remains ambiguous. The CDR3 is 14 residues long. CDR1 is MNHEY and CDR2 is SMNVEV in the germline V gene (reference sequence). V lost 5 bases to trimming and J lost 5 bases, with 13 bases between them.

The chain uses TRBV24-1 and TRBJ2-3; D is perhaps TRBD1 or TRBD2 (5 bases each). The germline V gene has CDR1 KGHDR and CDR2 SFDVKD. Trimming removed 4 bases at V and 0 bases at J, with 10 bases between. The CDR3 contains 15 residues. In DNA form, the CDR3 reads TGTGCCACCAGTGAATTCCGGGACAGCACAGATACGCAGTATTTT. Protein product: CATSEFRDSTDTQYF.

The CDR3 bases are TGTGCCAGCTCGTCCGGGGCCTATTCAGATACGCAGTATTTT. Protein product: CASSSGAYSDTQYF. The chain employs TRBV18 and TRBJ2-3; D tentatively reads TRBD1 or TRBD2 (5 bases each). In germline, CDR1 is KGHSH, CDR2 LQKENI. The ends were cut back, 6 bases at V and 4 bases at J, with 14 bases in the middle. This CDR3 comprises 14 residues.

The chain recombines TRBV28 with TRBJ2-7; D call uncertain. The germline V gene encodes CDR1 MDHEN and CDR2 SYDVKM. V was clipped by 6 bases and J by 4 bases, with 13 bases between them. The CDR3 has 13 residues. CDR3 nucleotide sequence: TGTGCCAGCAGAGCCCCGTCTGAGTACGAGCAGTACTTC. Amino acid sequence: CASRAPSEYEQYF. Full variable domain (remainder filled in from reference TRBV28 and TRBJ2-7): DVKVTQSSRYLVKRTGEKVFLECVQDMDHENMFWYRQDPGLGLRLIYFSYDVKMKEKGDIPEGYSVSREKKERFSLILESASTNQTSMYLCASRAPSEYEQYFGPGTRLTVT.